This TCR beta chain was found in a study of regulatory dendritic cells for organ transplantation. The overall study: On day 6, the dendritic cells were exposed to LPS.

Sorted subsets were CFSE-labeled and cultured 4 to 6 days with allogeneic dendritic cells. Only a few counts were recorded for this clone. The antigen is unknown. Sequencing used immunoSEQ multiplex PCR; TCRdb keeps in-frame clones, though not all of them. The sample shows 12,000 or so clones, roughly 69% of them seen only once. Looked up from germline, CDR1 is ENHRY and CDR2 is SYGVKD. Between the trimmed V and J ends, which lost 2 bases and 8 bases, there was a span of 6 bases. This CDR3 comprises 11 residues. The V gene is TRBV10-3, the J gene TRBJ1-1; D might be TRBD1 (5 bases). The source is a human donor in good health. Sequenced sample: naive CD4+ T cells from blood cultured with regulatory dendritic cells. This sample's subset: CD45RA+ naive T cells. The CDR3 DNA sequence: TGTGCCATCAGTGAGCGGACAGAAGCTTTCTTT. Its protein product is CAISERTEAFF.